One sample yielded the 20 T cell receptor beta chains listed below, sequenced in a study of blood T cells in healthy people across ages. Sample-barcoded 5' priming and a J-beta primer mix drove a second PCR of roughly 6 to 12 cycles. Each CDR3 protein gets one entry after TCRdb re-called the 5' RACE reads with MiXCR. The table includes hundreds of thousands of distinct CDR3 sequences, about half detected once. Specimen: blood. The origin of the receptors is a man older than 75 in good health.

This clonotype has ten or more counts. The chain couples TRBV27 to TRBJ2-3, with no clear D. Trimming shortened V by 3 bases and J by 6 bases, and 10 bases separated the two germline ends. The CDR3 has 13 amino acids. The germline V gene has CDR1 MNHEY and CDR2 SMNVEV (reference sequence). The CDR3 loop is CASSFTLRDTQYF. CDR3 bases: TGTGCCAGCAGTTTTACCCTTAGGGATACGCAGTATTTT.

This clonotype was counted only a few times. J is TRBJ2-7 and V is TRBV12-5; perhaps TRBD1 as D (6 bases). Germline CDR1 and CDR2: LGHNT and FRNRAP. Between the trimmed V and J ends, which lost 3 bases and 3 bases, there was a span of 12 bases. The CDR3 totals 14 residues. The CDR3 loop reads CASGFTTQGYEQYF. DNA for the CDR3: TGTGCTAGTGGTTTTACGACACAGGGCTACGAGCAGTACTTC.

The V and J genes are TRBV5-1 and TRBJ2-1; 11 bases map to TRBD1. CDR3 size: 16 residues. CDR1 and CDR2 from the germline V gene are SGHRS and YFSETQ. V shed 3 bases, J shed 6 bases, and the junction held 8 bases outside the gene matches. CDR3 in DNA: TGCGCCAGCAGCTCGATAGGACAGGGGGCAATCAATGAGCAGTTCTTC. This sequence encodes CASSSIGQGAINEQFF.

The V call is TRBV6-5, the J call TRBJ2-1; maybe TRBD2 (5 bases). V was shortened by 5 bases and J by 10 bases, with 18 bases between the two germline ends. The CDR3 length is 14 residues. CDR1 is MNHEY, CDR2 SVGAGI, per germline. The CDR3 region is CASSTRGLPNEQFF. Written as DNA, the CDR3 is TGTGCCAGCAGTACCCGTGGACTCCCCAACGAGCAGTTCTTC.

This clonotype was found once. V usage is TRBV4-3 and J usage is TRBJ2-7, with a possible D match to TRBD1 (5 bases). Germline CDR1 is LGHNA and CDR2 is YSLEER. The CDR3 runs 14 residues. V was trimmed by 0 bases and J by 7 bases, leaving 13 bases between them. This CDR3 is CASSQDGAQQEQYF. The CDR3 DNA follows: TGCGCCAGCAGCCAAGATGGGGCCCAACAAGAGCAGTACTTC.

A remark on this clonotype: One junction end does not reproduce the germline sequence, and a read error may be involved. The genes are TRBV20-1 and TRBJ1-1, with a tentative D call TRBD1 (5 bases). Germline assignment: CDR1 DFQATT and CDR2 SNEGSKA (reference sequence). This CDR3 region has 14 residues. Here the CDR3 DNA reads TGCAGTCCTAGCCCCCGGGGGAGGGACACTGAAGCTTTCTTT. Translated: CSPSPRGRDTEAFF.

This clonotype was found many times. This may stem from a read error, because a much larger clone lies one nucleotide away. This chain connects TRBV20-1 to TRBJ2-5; the match to TRBD1 covers 7 bases. Germline CDR1 reads DFQATT; CDR2 reads SNEGSKA (reference sequence). With V trimmed by 5 bases and J by 11 bases, 26 bases remained unmatched. This CDR3 region has 17 residues. CDR3 region: CSAGEINRGGPGNEQYF. The CDR3 DNA follows: TGCAGTGCTGGGGAAATTAACAGGGGCGGTCCCGGGAATGAGCAGTACTTC.

The chain carries TRBV18 and TRBJ2-7; possible D gene TRBD1, 6 bases. Trimming pared 0 bases from V and 5 bases from J, leaving 11 bases between. The CDR3 totals 14 residues. The germline CDR1 and CDR2 sequences are KGHSH and LQKENI. The CDR3: CASSPPAGVDEQYF. The CDR3 DNA sequence: TGTGCCAGCTCACCACCAGCAGGGGTCGACGAGCAGTACTTC.

This clonotype was observed a few times. The chain joins TRBV18 to TRBJ2-5; 8 positions match TRBD1. CDR3 length equals 14 residues. In germline, CDR1 is KGHSH, CDR2 LQKENI. V lost 5 bases and J lost 4; bases outside the gene matches: 6. The CDR3 sequence is CASSLGQVGETQYF. CDR3 DNA: TGTGCCAGCTCATTGGGACAGGTTGGAGAGACCCAGTACTTC.

This clonotype was seen more than once but under ten times. The junction does not match germline at one end; this may be a read error. This sequence joins TRBV12-3 or TRBV12-4 and TRBJ2-1, with D possibly TRBD2 on 6 matching bases. The DNA matches TRBJ2-7 better at its end, which makes the J call doubtful. This CDR3 comprises 14 residues. The CDR3 is CASSIADFYNEQYF. As DNA, the CDR3 is TGTGCCAGCAGTATAGCGGATTTCTACAATGAGCAGTACTTC.

This clonotype was counted ten times or more. This chain's CDR3 is CASSPPGLANEQFF. CDR3 nucleotide sequence: TGTGCCAGCAGCCCGCCGGGACTAGCAAATGAGCAGTTCTTC. The chain uses TRBV11-2 and TRBJ2-1; 9 nucleotides line up with TRBD2. The germline gives CDR1 SGHAT, CDR2 FQNNGV. The CDR3 is 14 residues long. The V and J ends lost 5 bases and 7 bases, in that order; junction bases with no gene match: 6.

V is TRBV11-2 and J is TRBJ2-3; D may be TRBD1 or TRBD2 (6 bases each). CDR3 size: 16 residues. CDR1 SGHAT and CDR2 FQNNGV come from the germline V gene. V was clipped by 5 bases and J by 3 bases, with 18 bases between them. The CDR3 spells CASSPPGGYGTDTQYF. CDR3 DNA sequence: TGTGCCAGCAGCCCACCCGGGGGCTACGGGACAGATACGCAGTATTTT.

This clonotype was picked up a small number of times. The rearrangement uses TRBV6-2 or TRBV6-3 and TRBJ2-7; 12 nucleotides line up with TRBD1. The V and J ends lost 6 bases and 3 bases, in that order; junction bases with no gene match: 6. The germline V gene encodes CDR1 MNHEY and CDR2 SVGEGT. The CDR3 is 15 residues long. The CDR3 DNA is TGTGCCAGCAGACTCGGGACAGGGGGCTTCTACGAGCAGTACTTC. Its protein product is CASRLGTGGFYEQYF.

This clonotype has a handful of counts. The chain joins TRBV20-1 to TRBJ2-1; tentatively, D is TRBD2 (6 bases). The germline V gene encodes CDR1 DFQATT and CDR2 SNEGSKA (reference sequence). Deletions cut 0 bases from V and 2 bases from J, with 14 bases between. The CDR3 loop spans 16 amino acids. Written as DNA, the CDR3 is TGCAGTGCTAGAGATGAAGGACTATCCACCTACAATGAGCAGTTCTTC. It yields the protein CSARDEGLSTYNEQFF.

This clonotype appeared many times. A junction boundary mismatches the germline segment, possibly from a read error. This chain links TRBV5-5 with TRBJ2-7, with D uncertain. The germline CDR1 and CDR2 sequences are SGHKS and YYEKEE (reference sequence). CDR3 length: 12 amino acids. The CDR3 region has the DNA TGCGCCAGCAGCTTTACAGACAACGAGCAGTACTTC. Translation: CASSFTDNEQYF.

The chain has TRBV7-8 and TRBJ1-1; the D gene is possibly TRBD1 (6 bases). The germline gives CDR1 SGHVS, CDR2 FQNEAQ. The V and J ends lost 5 bases and 4 bases respectively, with 14 bases between them. The CDR3 contains 14 residues. CDR3 sequence: CASSLRTDSTEAFF. The DNA for the CDR3 is TGTGCCAGCAGCCTCCGGACAGACTCCACTGAAGCTTTCTTT.

In this sample, this clonotype turned up once. The V gene is TRBV7-2, the J gene TRBJ2-4; 10 bases are a match to TRBD2. CDR3 size: 16 residues. CDR1 and CDR2 from the germline V gene are SGHTA and FQGNSA. Germline trimming cut 0 bases from V and 4 bases from J; bases unmatched to any gene: 3. Here the CDR3 reads CASSLALTSGKNIQYF. The CDR3, as DNA: TGTGCCAGCAGCTTAGCGCTGACTAGCGGGAAAAACATTCAGTACTTC.

This clonotype was found once. The chain couples TRBV6-1 to TRBJ1-5, with D unresolved. This CDR3 is built from 15 residues. Trimming pared 6 bases from V and 2 bases from J, leaving 14 bases between. The germline CDR1 and CDR2 sequences are MNHNS and SASEGT. CDR3 protein: CASSQRNSGNQPQHF. The CDR3 DNA sequence: TGTGCCAGCAGCCAGCGGAACAGTGGCAATCAGCCCCAGCATTTT.

This chain joins TRBV24-1 and TRBJ2-1; 10 bases line up with TRBD2. The CDR3 extends over 15 amino acids. Per germline, CDR1 KGHDR and CDR2 SFDVKD. Losses at the gene ends were 8 bases for V and 6 bases for J; bases not matched to a gene: 9. CDR3 sequence reads: CATNLWTSGPNEQFF. Here the CDR3 DNA reads TGTGCCACCAACTTATGGACTAGCGGCCCCAATGAGCAGTTCTTC.

This clonotype was seen just once. The chain carries TRBV12-5 and TRBJ2-5; D is unresolved. CDR3 length equals 11 residues. Trimming removed 7 bases at V and 5 bases at J, with 8 bases between. Germline CDR1 and CDR2: LGHNT and FRNRAP. The CDR3 DNA sequence: TGTGCTAGTGAGGCGCATGAGACCCAGTACTTC. Its protein product is CASEAHETQYF.